What follows are 13 T cell receptor beta chains derived from one specimen sequenced in a study of blood T cell repertoires in COVID-19. Using immunoSEQ multiplex PCR, the repertoire was profiled, and TCRdb retains in-frame clones only, with some absent. The repertoire holds fewer than 400,000 clones, approximately 88% seen once, with over 4.5% in the top ten. Sequenced input: PBMCs or T cells enriched from blood (not recorded which). The receptors here all came from a man aged 30 to 39 who had recovered from COVID-19.

The table lists this clone with a few counts. The gene calls are TRBV6-5 and TRBJ1-4, with D possibly TRBD1 on 6 matching bases. The V end was cut by 6 bases, the J end by 6 bases, with 14 bases between. CDR3 size: 14 residues. The germline CDR1 and CDR2 sequences are MNHEY and SVGAGI. CDR3 sequence: CASRTGGLDEKLFF. In DNA, the CDR3 is TGTGCCAGCAGAACGGGGGGCCTTGATGAAAAACTGTTTTTT.

V and J are TRBV10-1 and TRBJ2-7; 10 positions agree with TRBD1. Germline-derived CDR1 and CDR2 are WNHNN and SYGVQD (reference sequence). After removal of 10 bases from V and 2 bases from J, the junction contained 5 bases not matched to a gene. The CDR3 totals 13 residues. CDR3 protein: CAKTDRGTYEQYF. The CDR3 DNA is TGCGCCAAGACGGACAGGGGGACCTACGAGCAGTACTTC.

The rearrangement joins TRBV19 to TRBJ2-1; D might be TRBD2 (6 bases). CDR3 length: 15 residues. The ends were cut back, 7 bases at V and 6 bases at J, with 19 bases in the middle. Per germline, CDR1 LNHDA and CDR2 SQIVND (reference sequence). As DNA, the CDR3 is TGTGCCAGTAACCCGGGACTTCGTGTGGGCAATGAGCAGTTCTTC. It specifies CASNPGLRVGNEQFF.

The gene calls are TRBV7-9 and TRBJ1-1; D possibly corresponds to TRBD1 (5 bases). The V gene's germline CDR1 is SEHNR and CDR2 FQNEAQ (reference sequence). The CDR3 totals 14 residues. V was shortened by 1 base and J by 7 bases, with 13 bases between the two germline ends. CDR3: CASSLGGRVHEAFF. As DNA, the CDR3 is TGTGCCAGCAGCTTAGGGGGCAGGGTCCATGAAGCTTTCTTT.

This clone was recorded once. V is TRBV19 and J is TRBJ2-5, with D perhaps TRBD2 (6 bases). This CDR3 has 15 residues. Germline CDR1 and CDR2: LNHDA and SQIVND (reference sequence). Trimming stripped 1 base from V and 5 bases from J, with 14 bases between. CDR3 in DNA: TGTGCCAGTAGTATAGGGGCCGAGACTAGGGAGACCCAGTACTTC. It specifies CASSIGAETRETQYF.

This chain links TRBV5-6 with TRBJ1-2; D gene ambiguous. The germline V and J ends were trimmed by 4 bases and 7 bases, with 14 bases remaining between them. The CDR3 is 13 residues long. Germline V lookup: CDR1 SGHDT, CDR2 YYEEEE. CDR3 in DNA: TGTGCCAGCAGCCCAAACCGGCGGGGTGGCTACACCTTC. Its translation: CASSPNRRGGYTF.

In its sample, this clone was seen a few times. J is TRBJ2-2 and V is TRBV10-1, with a weak D call TRBD2 (6 bases). Germline CDR1 WNHNN, CDR2 SYGVQD (reference sequence). This CDR3 contains 17 residues. The ends were cut back, 8 bases at V and 3 bases at J, with 22 bases in the middle. DNA of the CDR3: TGCGCCAGCTCCCGGGAGAGTGAGTCCACCTACACCGGGGAGCTGTTTTTT. Protein product: CASSRESESTYTGELFF.

CDR3 in amino acids: CASSPPDRGYEQYF. DNA for the CDR3: TGCGCCAGCAGCCCGCCGGACAGGGGCTACGAGCAGTACTTC. This rearrangement joins TRBV5-1 to TRBJ2-7; 9 nucleotides line up with TRBD1. Germline CDR1 SGHRS, CDR2 YFSETQ. This CDR3 spans 14 amino acids. The trim removed 4 bases at V and 3 bases at J, leaving 5 bases unmatched. The variable domain in full, completed from reference TRBV5-1 and TRBJ2-7, reads KAGVTQTPRYLIKTRGQQVTLSCSPISGHRSVSWYQQTPGQGLQFLFEYFSETQRNKGNFPGRFSGRQFSNSRSEMNVSTLELGDSALYLCASSPPDRGYEQYFGPGTRLTVT.

Points on this clone: One end of the junction does not line up with germline, which may come from a read error. DNA of the CDR3: TGTGCCAGCAGCCGAAGAGGATACAGGGGTGGTTTCCCTTTT. It translates to CASSRRGYRGGFPF. This chain uses TRBV4-2 with TRBJ1-1; TRBD1 agrees at 7 bases. This CDR3 is 14 amino acids long. The V gene's germline CDR1 is LGHNA and CDR2 YNFKEQ.

The chain combines TRBV7-8 with TRBJ1-2; 8 bases are shared with TRBD1. The CDR3 is 17 residues long. Unmatched junction bases numbered 15, after V lost 1 base and J lost 8 bases. The germline CDR1 and CDR2 sequences are SGHVS and FQNEAQ. The CDR3 region is CASSLVRPGQDRRGYTF. The CDR3 DNA is TGTGCCAGCAGCTTAGTGCGGCCGGGACAGGACCGGCGGGGCTACACCTTC.

The chain recombines TRBV4-2 with TRBJ1-5; D ambiguous. V was trimmed by 2 bases and J by 1 base, leaving 9 bases between them. Germline values: CDR1 LGHNA, CDR2 YNFKEQ. The CDR3 covers 15 residues. CDR3 sequence (DNA): TGTGCCAGCAGCCAAATGGGCAGGAGCAATCAGCCCCAGCATTTT. As protein: CASSQMGRSNQPQHF.

The genes are TRBV11-1 and TRBJ1-5, with D tentatively TRBD1 (6 bases). The V and J ends lost 1 base and 6 bases respectively, with 7 bases between them. Germline V gene data show CDR1 as SGHAT and CDR2 as FQDESV (reference sequence). The CDR3 contains 13 residues. The CDR3 region has the DNA TGTGCCAGCAGCTTAGGGACAGCTCAGCCCCAGCATTTT. It encodes CASSLGTAQPQHF.

This clone was detected only a few times. Other DNA sequences in the sample encode the same CDR3. V gene TRBV19 combines with J gene TRBJ1-1; a possible D gene is TRBD1 (5 bases). Trimming removed 6 bases from V and 4 bases from J, with 9 bases in between. Germline V gene sequence: CDR1 LNHDA, CDR2 SQIVND (reference sequence). The CDR3 contains 12 residues. CDR3 amino acids: CASRTGGTEAFF. CDR3 DNA: TGTGCCAGTAGGACGGGGGGCACTGAAGCTTTCTTT.